A selection of T cell receptor beta chains follows, all from one sample in a study of cytotoxic CD8 clonotypes in ibrutinib-treated CLL. The assay was immunoSEQ multiplex PCR, and TCRdb's table has in-frame clones only and misses some. The top ten hold 7.5% to 8% of the sample, which has about 140,000 clones, approximately 80% seen once. Specimen: PBMCs, collected after 36 months of ibrutinib treatment. Source of these receptors: a human donor with chronic lymphocytic leukemia. CDR3s include the opening cysteine and the closing phenylalanine or tryptophan. The D gene is left open where the match is weak. Clone size appears in some rows only: once, few, many, or a class for an expanded clone.

v_gene	j_gene	abundance	len	d_gene	CDR3aa	CDR3nt
TRBV27	TRBJ2-3	-	13	-	CASSLSGTDTQYF	TGTGCCAGCAGTTTATCGGGTACAGATACGCAGTATTTT
TRBV5-1	TRBJ2-5	-	14	-	CASSLGRSTETQYF	TGCGCCAGCAGCTTGGGGCGCAGCACGGAGACCCAGTACTTC
TRBV6-1	TRBJ2-5	-	15	TRBD2	CASSEPAGGRETQYF	TGTGCCAGCAGTGAACCAGCGGGGGGGAGAGAGACCCAGTACTTC
TRBV2	TRBJ1-5	once	13	-	CASSVNGAQPQHF	TGTGCCAGCAGTGTAAACGGTGCTCAGCCCCAGCATTTT
TRBV18	TRBJ2-1	-	14	-	CASSPPGGYNEQFF	TGTGCCAGCTCACCACCGGGGGGTTACAATGAGCAGTTCTTC
TRBV30	TRBJ1-5	-	15	-	CAWSGGAVGNQPQHF	TGTGCCTGGAGTGGCGGGGCCGTGGGCAATCAGCCCCAGCATTTT
TRBV7-9	TRBJ2-5	few	15	-	CASSLTGTYGETQYF	TGTGCCAGCAGCTTAACCGGGACTTACGGGGAGACCCAGTACTTC
TRBV6-1	TRBJ2-3	-	13	-	CASSELVTDTQYF	TGTGCCAGCAGTGAACTAGTCACAGATACGCAGTATTTT
TRBV18	TRBJ1-2	-	16	TRBD1	CASSPSQGARRNGYTF	TGTGCCAGCTCACCAAGCCAGGGGGCGCGGAGGAATGGCTACACCTTC
TRBV28	TRBJ2-7	-	18	TRBD1	CASSFRTGVAFPSYEQYF	TGTGCCAGCAGTTTTCGGACAGGGGTCGCCTTCCCCTCCTACGAGCAGTACTTC
TRBV7-8	TRBJ2-5	-	14	TRBD2	CASSPGTSRETQYF	TGTGCCAGCAGCCCGGGGACTAGCCGGGAGACCCAGTACTTC
TRBV5-1	TRBJ2-1	-	12	-	CASSANYNEQFF	TGCGCCAGCAGCGCCAACTACAATGAGCAGTTCTTC
TRBV4-2	TRBJ2-2	few	12	-	CASSKTTGELFF	TGTGCCAGCAGCAAAACCACCGGGGAGCTGTTTTTT
TRBV30	TRBJ1-4	-	16	TRBD1	CAWRPGQRLYNEKLFF	TGTGCCTGGAGGCCGGGACAGAGACTCTATAATGAAAAACTGTTTTTT
TRBV5-1	TRBJ1-1	-	14	-	CASSPGRLNTEAFF	TGCGCCAGCTCGCCGGGACGGTTGAACACTGAAGCTTTCTTT
TRBV6-5	TRBJ2-7	-	15	-	CASSYDGVRGYEQYF	TGTGCCAGCAGTTACGACGGCGTGAGGGGCTACGAGCAGTACTTC
TRBV28	TRBJ2-7	-	13	TRBD1	CASSWTGSYEQYF	TGTGCCAGCAGCTGGACAGGCTCCTACGAGCAGTACTTC
TRBV2	TRBJ1-1	-	14	TRBD1	CASITGAVATEAFF	TGTGCCAGCATCACAGGGGCGGTTGCCACTGAAGCTTTCTTT
TRBV7-8	TRBJ2-2	-	16	TRBD1	CASSFKWTGKSGELFF	TGTGCCAGCAGCTTTAAGTGGACAGGAAAGTCCGGGGAGCTGTTTTTT
TRBV15	TRBJ2-1	-	18	TRBD1	CATSRDNRRDRLYNEQFF	TGTGCCACCAGCAGAGATAATCGCCGGGACAGGCTCTACAATGAGCAGTTCTTC
TRBV4-1	TRBJ2-7	once	13	TRBD2	CASSRGLAGEQYF	TGCGCCAGCAGCCGAGGACTAGCAGGCGAGCAGTACTTC
TRBV18	TRBJ1-2	-	14	-	CASSPGGAGYGYTF	TGTGCCAGCTCACCAGGGGGCGCCGGTTATGGCTACACCTTC
TRBV5-1	TRBJ2-3	-	14	-	CASSPVGGTDTQYF	TGCGCCAGCAGCCCGGTCGGGGGCACAGATACGCAGTATTTT
TRBV12-5	TRBJ1-1	-	16	-	CASGSDSGGVRTEAFF	TGTGCTAGTGGTTCGGACTCAGGTGGGGTTCGCACTGAAGCTTTCTTT
TRBV5-1	TRBJ2-7	-	14	TRBD2	CASSVLAGDYEQYF	TGCGCCAGCAGCGTTCTAGCGGGGGACTACGAGCAGTACTTC
TRBV25-1	TRBJ2-1	-	17	-	CASSGRRGTYSYNEQFF	TGTGCCAGTTCCGGGCGACGCGGGACATACTCCTACAATGAGCAGTTCTTC
TRBV4-1	TRBJ2-7	-	15	TRBD2	CASSPFGLAGNEQYF	TGCGCCAGCAGCCCGTTTGGACTAGCGGGAAACGAGCAGTACTTC
TRBV6-5	TRBJ2-7	-	14	-	CASSPQGNTYEQYF	TGTGCCAGCAGCCCGCAGGGTAACACCTACGAGCAGTACTTC
TRBV15	TRBJ2-7	-	13	-	CATSIGRDYEQYF	TGTGCCACCAGTATAGGAAGGGATTACGAGCAGTACTTC